This T cell receptor (beta chain) was observed in a study of vaccination effects on CD4 cells after COVID-19. Germline V gives CDR1 SGHAT, CDR2 FQNNGV. This CDR3 contains 12 residues. The V gene lost 0 bases and the J gene lost 8 bases, with 7 bases spanning the gap. Of note for this clone: What it binds is unknown.

Antigen-specific CD4+ T cells were first expanded with viral peptide pools by the ViraFEST assay and only then sequenced. Cultured cells yielded isolated CD4+ T cells after 10 days. Vaccine administered to participants consisted of two doses of either BNT162b2 or mRNA-1273. Among the vaccine recipients, none had a prior SARS-CoV-2 infection, and nucleocapsid antibodies were negative. Every well got 2 million to 2.5 million PBMC, which were grown with 10 IU/ml IL-2 and 9 to 10 ug/ml peptides. The assay was immunoSEQ multiplex PCR, and TCRdb's table has in-frame clones only and misses some. In the table there are some 40,000 clones, roughly four fifths of which are singletons.

The sequencing here drew on CD4+ T cells from PBMCs cultured with HCoV-NL63 spike peptides, taken after COVID-19 vaccination. This receptor was taken from a human donor who received a COVID-19 vaccine. Some clones in this sample may be carry-over from other donors' samples. The V call is TRBV11-2, the J call TRBJ2-5; no definite D call. The CDR3 sequence: CASSLDFGTQYF. The CDR3, as DNA: TGTGCCAGCAGCTTAGATTTCGGTACCCAGTACTTC.